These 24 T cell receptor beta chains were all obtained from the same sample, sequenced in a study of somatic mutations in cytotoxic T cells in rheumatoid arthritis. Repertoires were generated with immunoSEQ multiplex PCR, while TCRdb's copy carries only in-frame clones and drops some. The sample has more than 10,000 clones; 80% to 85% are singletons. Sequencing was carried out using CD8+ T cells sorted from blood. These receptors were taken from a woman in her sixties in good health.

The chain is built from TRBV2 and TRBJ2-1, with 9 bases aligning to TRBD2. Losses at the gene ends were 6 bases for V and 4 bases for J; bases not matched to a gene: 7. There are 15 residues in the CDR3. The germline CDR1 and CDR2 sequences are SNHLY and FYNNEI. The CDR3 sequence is CASRPSGDLYNEQFF. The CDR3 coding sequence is TGTGCCAGCAGGCCTAGCGGGGATCTATACAATGAGCAGTTCTTC.

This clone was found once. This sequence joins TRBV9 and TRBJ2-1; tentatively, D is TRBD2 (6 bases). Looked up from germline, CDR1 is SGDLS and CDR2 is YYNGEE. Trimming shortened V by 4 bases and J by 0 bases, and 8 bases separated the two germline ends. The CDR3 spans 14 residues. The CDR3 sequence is CASSPGGSYNEQFF. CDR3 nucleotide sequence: TGTGCCAGCAGCCCCGGGGGCTCCTACAATGAGCAGTTCTTC.

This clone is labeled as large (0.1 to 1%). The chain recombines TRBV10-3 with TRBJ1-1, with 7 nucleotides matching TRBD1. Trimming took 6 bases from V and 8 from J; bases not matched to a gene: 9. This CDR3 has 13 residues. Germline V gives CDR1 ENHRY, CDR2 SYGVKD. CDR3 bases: TGTGCCATCAGCCGACCCCACAGGGGCGAAGCTTTCTTT. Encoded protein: CAISRPHRGEAFF.

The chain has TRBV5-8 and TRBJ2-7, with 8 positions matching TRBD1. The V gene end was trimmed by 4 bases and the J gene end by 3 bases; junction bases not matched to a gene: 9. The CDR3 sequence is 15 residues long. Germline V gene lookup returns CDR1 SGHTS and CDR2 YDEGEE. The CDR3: CASSLGQGRNYEQYF. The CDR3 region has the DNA TGTGCCAGCAGCCTTGGACAGGGTCGAAACTACGAGCAGTACTTC.

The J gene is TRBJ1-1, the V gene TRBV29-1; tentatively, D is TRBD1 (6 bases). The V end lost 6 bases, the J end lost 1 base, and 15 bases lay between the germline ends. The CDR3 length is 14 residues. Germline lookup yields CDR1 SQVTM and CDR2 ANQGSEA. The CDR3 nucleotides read TGCAGCGTCGCTCTTACAGGGTGGAACACTGAAGCTTTCTTT. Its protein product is CSVALTGWNTEAFF.

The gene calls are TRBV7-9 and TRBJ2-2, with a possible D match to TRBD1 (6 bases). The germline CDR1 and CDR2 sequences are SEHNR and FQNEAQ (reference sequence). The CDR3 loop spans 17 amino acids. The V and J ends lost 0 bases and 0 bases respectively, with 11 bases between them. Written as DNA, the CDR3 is TGTGCCAGCAGCTTAGCTAGTGACAGGACGAACACCGGGGAGCTGTTTTTT. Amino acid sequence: CASSLASDRTNTGELFF.

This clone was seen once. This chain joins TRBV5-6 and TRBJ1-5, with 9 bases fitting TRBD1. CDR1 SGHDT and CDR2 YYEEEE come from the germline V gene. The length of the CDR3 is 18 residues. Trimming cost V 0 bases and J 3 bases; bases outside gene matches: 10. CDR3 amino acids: CASSLGGLDRGFNQPQHF. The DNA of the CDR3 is TGTGCCAGCAGCTTGGGTGGTTTGGACAGGGGATTCAATCAGCCCCAGCATTTT. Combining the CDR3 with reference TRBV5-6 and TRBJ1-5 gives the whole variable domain DAGVTQSPTHLIKTRGQQVTLRCSPKSGHDTVSWYQQALGQGPQFIFQYYEEEERQRGNFPDRFSGHQFPNYSSELNVNALLLGDSALYLCASSLGGLDRGFNQPQHFGDGTRLSIL.

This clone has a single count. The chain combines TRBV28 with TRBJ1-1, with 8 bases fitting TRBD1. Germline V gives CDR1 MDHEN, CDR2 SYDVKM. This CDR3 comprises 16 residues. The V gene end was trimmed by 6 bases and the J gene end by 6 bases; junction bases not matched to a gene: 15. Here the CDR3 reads CASRDRTGFERAEAFF. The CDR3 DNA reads TGTGCCAGCAGGGACCGGACAGGGTTTGAACGGGCTGAAGCTTTCTTT. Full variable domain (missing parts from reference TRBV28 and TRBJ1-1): DVKVTQSSRYLVKRTGEKVFLECVQDMDHENMFWYRQDPGLGLRLIYFSYDVKMKEKGDIPEGYSVSREKKERFSLILESASTNQTSMYLCASRDRTGFERAEAFFGQGTRLTVV.

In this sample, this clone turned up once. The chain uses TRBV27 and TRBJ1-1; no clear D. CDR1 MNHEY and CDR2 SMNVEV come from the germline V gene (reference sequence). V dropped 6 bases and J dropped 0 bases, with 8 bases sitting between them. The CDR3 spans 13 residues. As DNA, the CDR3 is TGTGCCAGCAGGGTGGCGGTGAACACTGAAGCTTTCTTT. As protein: CASRVAVNTEAFF.

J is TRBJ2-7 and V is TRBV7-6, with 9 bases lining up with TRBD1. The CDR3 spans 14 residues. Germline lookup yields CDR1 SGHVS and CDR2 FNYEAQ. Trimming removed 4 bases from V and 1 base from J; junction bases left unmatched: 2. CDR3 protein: CASSSGQGSYEQYF. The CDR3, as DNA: TGTGCCAGCAGCTCGGGACAGGGATCCTACGAGCAGTACTTC.

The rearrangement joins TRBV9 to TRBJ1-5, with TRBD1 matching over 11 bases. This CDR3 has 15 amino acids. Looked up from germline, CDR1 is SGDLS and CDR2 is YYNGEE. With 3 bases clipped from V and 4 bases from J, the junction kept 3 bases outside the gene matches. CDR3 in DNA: TGTGCCAGCAGCGCTGGGACAGGGGGAAATCAGCCCCAGCATTTT. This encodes CASSAGTGGNQPQHF.

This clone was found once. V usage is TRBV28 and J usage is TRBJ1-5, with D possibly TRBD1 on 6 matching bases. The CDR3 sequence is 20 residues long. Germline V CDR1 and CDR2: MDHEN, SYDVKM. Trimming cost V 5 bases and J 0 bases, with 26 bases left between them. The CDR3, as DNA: TGTGCCAGCAGTCCTTCCGGGACATACGGATTACTATATAGCAATCAGCCCCAGCATTTT. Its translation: CASSPSGTYGLLYSNQPQHF.

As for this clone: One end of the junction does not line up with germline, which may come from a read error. The CDR3 DNA is TGTGCTAGCAGCAAGACTAGCGGGGGGGTTATCGGAGAGACCCAGTACTTC. Its translation: CASSKTSGGVIGETQYF. The chain links TRBV7-7 to TRBJ2-5, with 14 bases lining up with TRBD2. Germline V CDR1 and CDR2: SSHAT, FNYEAQ (reference sequence). This CDR3 contains 17 residues.

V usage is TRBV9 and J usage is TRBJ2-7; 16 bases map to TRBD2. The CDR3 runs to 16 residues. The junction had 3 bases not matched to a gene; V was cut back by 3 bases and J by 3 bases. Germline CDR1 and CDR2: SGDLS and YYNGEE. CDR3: CASSAGLAGGYYEQYF. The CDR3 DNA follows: TGTGCCAGCAGCGCGGGACTAGCGGGGGGGTACTACGAGCAGTACTTC.

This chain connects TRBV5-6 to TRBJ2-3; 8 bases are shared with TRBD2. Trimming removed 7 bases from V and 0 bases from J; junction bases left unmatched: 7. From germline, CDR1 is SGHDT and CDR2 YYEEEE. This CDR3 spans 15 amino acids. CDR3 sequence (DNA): TGTGCCAGCCTGGCGGGGGGAATTAGCACAGATACGCAGTATTTT. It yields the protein CASLAGGISTDTQYF.

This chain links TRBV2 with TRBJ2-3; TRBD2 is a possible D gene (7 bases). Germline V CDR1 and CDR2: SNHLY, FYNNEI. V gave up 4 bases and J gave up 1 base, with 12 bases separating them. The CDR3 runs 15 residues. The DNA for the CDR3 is TGTGCCAGCAGTGGGCTAGGGGGGGGCACAGATACGCAGTATTTT. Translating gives CASSGLGGGTDTQYF.

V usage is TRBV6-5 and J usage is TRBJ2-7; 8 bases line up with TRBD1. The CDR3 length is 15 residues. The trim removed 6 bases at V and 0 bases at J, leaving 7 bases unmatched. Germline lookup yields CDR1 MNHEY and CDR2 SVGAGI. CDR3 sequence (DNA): TGTGCCAGCAGCCCGGGACAGGCCTTCTCCTACGAGCAGTACTTC. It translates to CASSPGQAFSYEQYF.

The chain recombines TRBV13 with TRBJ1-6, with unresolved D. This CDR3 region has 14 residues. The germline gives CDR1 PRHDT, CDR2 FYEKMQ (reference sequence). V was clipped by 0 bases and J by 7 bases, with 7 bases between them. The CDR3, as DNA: TGTGCCAGCAGCTTAGGTTCTCGGAATTCACCCCTCCACTTT. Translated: CASSLGSRNSPLHF.

The CDR3 sequence: CASSPSGGQETQYF. The CDR3 nucleotides read TGTGCCAGCAGCCCTAGCGGGGGGCAAGAGACCCAGTACTTC. This chain connects TRBV11-1 to TRBJ2-5; the match to TRBD2 covers 11 bases. The germline gives CDR1 SGHAT, CDR2 FQDESV (reference sequence). The V segment lost 5 bases and the J segment 2 bases; nucleotides outside the gene matches: 1. CDR3 length: 14 residues.

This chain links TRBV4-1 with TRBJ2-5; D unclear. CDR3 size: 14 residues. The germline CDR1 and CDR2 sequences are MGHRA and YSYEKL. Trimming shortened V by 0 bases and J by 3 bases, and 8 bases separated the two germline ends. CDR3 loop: CASSQDPGKETQYF. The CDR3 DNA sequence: TGCGCCAGCAGCCAAGATCCAGGAAAAGAGACCCAGTACTTC.

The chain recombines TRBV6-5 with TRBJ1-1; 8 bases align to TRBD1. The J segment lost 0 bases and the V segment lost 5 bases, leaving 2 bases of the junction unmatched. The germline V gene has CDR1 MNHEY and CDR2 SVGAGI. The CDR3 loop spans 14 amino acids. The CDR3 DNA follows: TGTGCCAGCAGTCGACAGGGGTTGAACACTGAAGCTTTCTTT. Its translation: CASSRQGLNTEAFF.

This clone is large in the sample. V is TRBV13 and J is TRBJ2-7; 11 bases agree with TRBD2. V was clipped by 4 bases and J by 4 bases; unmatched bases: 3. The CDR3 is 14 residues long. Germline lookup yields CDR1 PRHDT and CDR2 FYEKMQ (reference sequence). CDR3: CASSSGLAVYEQYV. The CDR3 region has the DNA TGTGCCAGCAGCTCGGGACTAGCGGTTTACGAGCAGTACGTC.

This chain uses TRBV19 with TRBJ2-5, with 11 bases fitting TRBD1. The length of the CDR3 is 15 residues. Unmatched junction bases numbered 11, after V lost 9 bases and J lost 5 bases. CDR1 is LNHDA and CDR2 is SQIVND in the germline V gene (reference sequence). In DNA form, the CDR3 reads TGTGCCAGAGCTTGTACGGGACAGGGGGTGGAGACCCAGTACTTC. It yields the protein CARACTGQGVETQYF.

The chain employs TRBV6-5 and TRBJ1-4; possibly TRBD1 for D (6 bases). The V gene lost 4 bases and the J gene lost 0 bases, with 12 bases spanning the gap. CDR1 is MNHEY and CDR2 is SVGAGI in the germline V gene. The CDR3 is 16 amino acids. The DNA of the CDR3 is TGTGCCAGCAGTTCCTCGGACAGCTCAACTAATGAAAAACTGTTTTTT. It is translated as CASSSSDSSTNEKLFF.